The T cell receptor (beta chain) under discussion was sequenced for a study of CXCR3-negative and CXCR3-positive naive CD8 T cells. Study-wide context: The libraries together contributed 120 million to 150 million TRB reads, each supplying about 1.5 +/- 0.3 million.

UMI labels and 5' RACE were used to prepare the TRB cDNA libraries. Using the 5' RACE reads, TCRdb records one entry per CDR3 protein without DNA. This repertoire includes over 45,000 distinct CDR3 sequences. With around 290,000 cells each, the CD8+ T cell subsets were individually sorted in triplicate. CDR3 length: 14 residues. Germline V lookup: CDR1 SNHLY, CDR2 FYNNEI. Study-level findings and limits: Comparison of naive CXCR3-negative and CXCR3-positive cells revealed similar TRBV-TRBJ usage, while memory cells differed.

A note on this clonotype: Its antigen is unknown.

This TCR was recovered from a human donor in good health. Some clones in this sample may be carry-over from other donors' samples. The chain links TRBV2 to TRBJ2-7; no DNA is available, so the TRBD1 call from TCRdb remains unchecked. The sample taken for sequencing was naive CXCR3- CD8+ T cells from blood. Sample subset: CD45RO-CCR7+CD27+CD95- naive CD8+ T cells lacking CXCR3 (TNR3-). The CDR3 sequence is CASSDLGGGYEQYF. Combining the CDR3 with reference TRBV2 and TRBJ2-7 gives the whole variable domain EPEVTQTPSHQVTQMGQEVILRCVPISNHLYFYWYRQILGQKVEFLVSFYNNEISEKSEIFDDQFSVERPDGSNFTLKIRSTKLEDSAMYFCASSDLGGGYEQYFGPGTRLTVT.